This T cell receptor (beta chain) was retrieved from a study of T-cell memory formation after mild COVID-19. The overall study: Largely, the TCR clusters proved donor specific. Study-level results: There was a balanced CD4/CD8 profile in clones contracting day 15 to 85, and later expanders leaned CD4+.

5'RACE with constant-segment primers yielded barcoded, UMI-tagged TCR alpha and TCR beta cDNA libraries. MiXCR, run by TCRdb on the 5' RACE reads, gives a single entry per CDR3 protein. The sample has about 450,000 distinct CDR3 sequences, more than 20% seen once. This CDR3 is built from 15 residues. V lost 1 base to trimming and J lost 0 bases, with 9 bases between them. Germline assignment: CDR1 SGDLS and CDR2 YYNGEE. As to this clonotype: What it recognizes is unknown.

Sample: PBMCs or a T cell subset sorted from them (not recorded which). This sequence originates from an adult woman who had mild COVID-19 (a few samples of this study predate the infection). Cell type and time point are not known. The V gene is TRBV9, the J gene TRBJ2-3, with D possibly TRBD2 on 6 matching bases. The CDR3 here is CASSVLAVSTDTQYF. CDR3 sequence (DNA): TGTGCCAGCAGCGTATTAGCGGTTAGCACAGATACGCAGTATTTT.